Sequencing of this T cell receptor (beta chain) was carried out in a study of monozygotic twins with inflammatory bowel disease. The CDR3 is 15 amino acids. Germline CDR1 is SGHRS and CDR2 is YFSETQ. TCRdb reprocessed the 5' RACE reads, with one entry per CDR3 protein and no DNA. The clone table shows 150,000 to 200,000 distinct CDR3 sequences, with the ten largest holding around 7%. The chain is built from TRBV5-1 and TRBJ2-2; TCRdb outputs TRBD1, but without DNA this stays unchecked. The sequencing sample was made of blood. This sequence originates from a human donor with ulcerative colitis or Crohn's disease, or a healthy co-twin of an affected twin (not recorded which). CDR3 residues: CASSLGTANTGELFF.